What follows are 7 T cell receptor beta chains derived from one specimen sequenced in a study of blood T cell repertoires in COVID-19. The method was immunoSEQ multiplex PCR; TCRdb's version includes in-frame clones alone and lacks a portion of them. The table records just over 300,000 clones, around 91% of them present only once. The specimen sequenced was PBMCs or T cells enriched from blood (not recorded which). These receptor sequences come from a woman aged 18-29 years with acute COVID-19.

This rearrangement joins TRBV19 to TRBJ1-1; TRBD1 is a possible D gene (5 bases). Germline CDR1 reads LNHDA; CDR2 reads SQIVND (reference sequence). There are 18 residues in the CDR3. V was trimmed by 4 bases and J by 11 bases, leaving 32 bases between them. The CDR3 spells CASSKGPPGSIKTKGAFF. The CDR3 DNA reads TGTGCCAGTAGTAAGGGTCCCCCGGGCTCCATCAAAACCAAGGGGGCTTTCTTT.

The V and J genes are TRBV28 and TRBJ2-5, with a tentative D call TRBD2 (7 bases). The germline gives CDR1 MDHEN, CDR2 SYDVKM. Deletions cut 0 bases from V and 2 bases from J, with 10 bases between. The CDR3 has 15 amino acids. CDR3 protein: CASSLWEGGQETQYF. The DNA of the CDR3 is TGTGCCAGCAGTTTATGGGAGGGGGGGCAAGAGACCCAGTACTTC.

V and J are TRBV2 and TRBJ2-1; 8 bases align to TRBD1. The CDR3 runs to 15 residues. Per germline, CDR1 SNHLY and CDR2 FYNNEI. The ends lost 7 bases at V and 6 bases at J; junction bases unmatched: 11. CDR3 region: CASMSGQGLPNEQFF. CDR3 nucleotides: TGTGCCAGCATGAGCGGACAGGGTTTGCCCAATGAGCAGTTCTTC.

The chain employs TRBV28 and TRBJ2-1; TRBD2 matches at 11 bases. The CDR3 is 15 residues long. Germline CDR1 reads MDHEN; CDR2 reads SYDVKM. V was pared by 6 bases and J by 4 bases, with 5 bases of the junction left unmatched. CDR3 region: CASSPGLAAYNEQFF. The CDR3 DNA is TGTGCCAGCAGCCCGGGACTAGCGGCATACAATGAGCAGTTCTTC.

The chain carries TRBV3-1 (or the pseudogene TRBV3-2) and TRBJ1-2, with 8 bases that match TRBD1. Per the germline V gene, CDR1 is LGHDT and CDR2 is YNNKEL (reference sequence). V trimming: 5 bases; J trimming: 6 bases; junction bases outside the gene matches: 5. The CDR3 has 13 amino acids. CDR3 protein: CASSAGGLDGYTF. In DNA form, the CDR3 reads TGTGCCAGCAGCGCAGGGGGCTTGGATGGCTACACCTTC.

The gene calls are TRBV13 and TRBJ2-1; 9 bases match TRBD1. The trim removed 0 bases at V and 7 bases at J, leaving 4 bases unmatched. The CDR3 covers 15 residues. In germline, CDR1 is PRHDT, CDR2 FYEKMQ (reference sequence). The CDR3 bases are TGTGCCAGCAGCTTAGGCGGGACAGGGCCAAATGAGCAGTTCTTC. Encoded protein: CASSLGGTGPNEQFF.

This clone appeared a single time. Here the CDR3 reads CASSLGLAGEETQYF. The CDR3 region has the DNA TGTGCCAGCAGCTTAGGGCTAGCGGGGGAAGAGACCCAGTACTTC. The V gene is TRBV7-2, the J gene TRBJ2-5; 10 bases are a match to TRBD2. Germline loops: CDR1 SGHTA, CDR2 FQGNSA. J lost 3 bases, V lost 1 base, and 2 bases had no gene match. CDR3 length equals 15 residues.